The source of this T cell receptor (beta chain) is a study of shared clonotypes between healthy human individuals. Across the whole study: Donors consisted of two women and a few men between 18 and 49. For every donor, three CD4 naive, three CD4 memory, two CD8 naive and one CD8 memory plates were used.

Comments on this clone: Its target is not known.

The study, taken as a whole, reports: The sole specimen, blood, was sampled, and tissue repertoires likely differ.

Germline-derived CDR1 and CDR2 are SGHTS and YDEGEE. This CDR3 is 16 amino acids long. V shed 2 bases, J shed 5 bases, and the junction held 7 bases outside the gene matches. Genomic DNA per cell subset filled all wells of several immunoSEQ plates. Profiled with immunoSEQ multiplex PCR; TCRdb holds only in-frame clones, not every one. Of 950,000 to 1,300,000 clones detected, about 75% appear once; the ten largest clones hold approximately 1.5%. The sequenced material came from memory CD4+ T cells sorted from blood. The subset here: CD45RA-negative fraction. The source of this sequence is a man between 18 and 29 years old in good health. The V gene is TRBV5-8, the J gene TRBJ1-6; 7 bases line up with TRBD1. This chain's CDR3 is CASSLGPGQNNSPLHF. Here the CDR3 DNA reads TGTGCCAGCAGCTTAGGGCCGGGACAGAATAATTCACCCCTCCACTTT.